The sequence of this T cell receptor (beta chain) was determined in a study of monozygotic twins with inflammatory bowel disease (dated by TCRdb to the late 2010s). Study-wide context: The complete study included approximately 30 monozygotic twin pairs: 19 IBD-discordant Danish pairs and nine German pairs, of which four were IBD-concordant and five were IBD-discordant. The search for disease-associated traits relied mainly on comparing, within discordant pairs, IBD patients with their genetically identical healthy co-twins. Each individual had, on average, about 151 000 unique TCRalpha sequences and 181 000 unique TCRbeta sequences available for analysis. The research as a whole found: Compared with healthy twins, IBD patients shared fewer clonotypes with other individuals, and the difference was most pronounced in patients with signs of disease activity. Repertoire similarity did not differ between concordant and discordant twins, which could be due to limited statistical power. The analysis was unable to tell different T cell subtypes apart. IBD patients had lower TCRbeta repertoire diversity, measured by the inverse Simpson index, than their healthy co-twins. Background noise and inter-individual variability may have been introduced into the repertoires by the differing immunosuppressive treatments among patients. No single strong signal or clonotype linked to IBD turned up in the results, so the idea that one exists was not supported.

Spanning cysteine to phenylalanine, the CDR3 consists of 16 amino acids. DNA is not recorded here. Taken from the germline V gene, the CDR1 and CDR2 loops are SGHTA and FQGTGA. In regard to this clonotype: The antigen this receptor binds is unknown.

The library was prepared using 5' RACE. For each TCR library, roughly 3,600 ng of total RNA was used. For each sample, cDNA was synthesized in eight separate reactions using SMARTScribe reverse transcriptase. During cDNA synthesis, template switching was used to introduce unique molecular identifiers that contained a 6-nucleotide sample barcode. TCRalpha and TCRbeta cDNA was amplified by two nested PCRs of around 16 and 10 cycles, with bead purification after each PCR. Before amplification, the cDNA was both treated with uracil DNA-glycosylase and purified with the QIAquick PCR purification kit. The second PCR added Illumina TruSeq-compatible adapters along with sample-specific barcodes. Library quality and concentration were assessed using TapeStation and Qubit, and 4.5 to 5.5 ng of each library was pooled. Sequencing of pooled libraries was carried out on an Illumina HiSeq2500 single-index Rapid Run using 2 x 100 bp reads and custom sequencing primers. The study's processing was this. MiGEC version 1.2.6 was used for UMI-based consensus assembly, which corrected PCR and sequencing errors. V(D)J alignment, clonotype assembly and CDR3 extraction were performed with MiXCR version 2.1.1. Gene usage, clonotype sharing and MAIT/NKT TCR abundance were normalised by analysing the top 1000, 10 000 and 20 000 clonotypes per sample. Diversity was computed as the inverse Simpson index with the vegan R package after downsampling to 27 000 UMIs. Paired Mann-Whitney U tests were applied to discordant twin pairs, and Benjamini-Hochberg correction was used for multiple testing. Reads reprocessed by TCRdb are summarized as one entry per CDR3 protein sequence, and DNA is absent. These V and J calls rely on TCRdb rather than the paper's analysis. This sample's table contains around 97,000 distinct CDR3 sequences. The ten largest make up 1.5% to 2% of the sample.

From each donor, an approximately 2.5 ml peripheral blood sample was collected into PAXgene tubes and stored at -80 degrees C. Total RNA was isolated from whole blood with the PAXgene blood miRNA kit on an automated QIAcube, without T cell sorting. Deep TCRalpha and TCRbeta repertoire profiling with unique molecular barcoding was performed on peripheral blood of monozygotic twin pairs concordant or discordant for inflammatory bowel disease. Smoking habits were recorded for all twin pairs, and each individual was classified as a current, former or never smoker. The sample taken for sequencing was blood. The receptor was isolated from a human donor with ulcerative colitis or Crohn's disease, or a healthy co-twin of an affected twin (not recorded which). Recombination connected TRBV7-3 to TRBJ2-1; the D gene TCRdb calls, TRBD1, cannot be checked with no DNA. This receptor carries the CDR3 CASSLARGTGYNEQFF.